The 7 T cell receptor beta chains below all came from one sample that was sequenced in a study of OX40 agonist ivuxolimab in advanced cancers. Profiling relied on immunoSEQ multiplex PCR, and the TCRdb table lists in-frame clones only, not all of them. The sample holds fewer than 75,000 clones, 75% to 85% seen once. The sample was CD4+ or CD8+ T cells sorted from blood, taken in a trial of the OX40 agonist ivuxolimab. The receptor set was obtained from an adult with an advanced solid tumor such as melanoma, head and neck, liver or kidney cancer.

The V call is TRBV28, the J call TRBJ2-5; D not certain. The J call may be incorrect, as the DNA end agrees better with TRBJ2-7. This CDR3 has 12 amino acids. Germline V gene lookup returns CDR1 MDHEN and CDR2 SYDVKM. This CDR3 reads CASSFLGNEQYF. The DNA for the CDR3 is TGTGCCAGCAGTTTTTTGGGGAACGAGCAGTACTTC.

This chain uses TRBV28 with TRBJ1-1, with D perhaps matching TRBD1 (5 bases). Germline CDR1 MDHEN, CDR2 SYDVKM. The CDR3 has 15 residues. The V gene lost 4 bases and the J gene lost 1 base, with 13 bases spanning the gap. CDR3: CASSSPGRENTEAFF. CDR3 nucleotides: TGTGCCAGCAGTTCCCCCGGCAGGGAGAACACTGAAGCTTTCTTT. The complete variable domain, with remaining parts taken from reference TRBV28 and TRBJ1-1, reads DVKVTQSSRYLVKRTGEKVFLECVQDMDHENMFWYRQDPGLGLRLIYFSYDVKMKEKGDIPEGYSVSREKKERFSLILESASTNQTSMYLCASSSPGRENTEAFFGQGTRLTVV.

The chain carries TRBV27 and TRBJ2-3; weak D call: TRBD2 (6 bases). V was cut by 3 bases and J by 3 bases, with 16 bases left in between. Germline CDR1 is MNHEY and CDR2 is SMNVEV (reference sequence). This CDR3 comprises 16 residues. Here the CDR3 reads CASSFPNTGGTDTQYF. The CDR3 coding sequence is TGTGCCAGCAGTTTTCCCAACACCGGAGGGACAGATACGCAGTATTTT.

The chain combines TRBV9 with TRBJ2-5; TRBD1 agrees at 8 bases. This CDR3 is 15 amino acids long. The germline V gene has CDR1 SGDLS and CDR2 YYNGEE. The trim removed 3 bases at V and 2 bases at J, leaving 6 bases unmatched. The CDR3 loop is CASSEWDRQQETQYF. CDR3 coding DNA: TGTGCCAGCAGCGAGTGGGACAGGCAACAAGAGACCCAGTACTTC.

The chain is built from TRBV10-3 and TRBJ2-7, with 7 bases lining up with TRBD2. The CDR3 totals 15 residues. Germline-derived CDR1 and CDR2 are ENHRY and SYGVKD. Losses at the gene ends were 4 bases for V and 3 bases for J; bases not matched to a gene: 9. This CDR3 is CAISGGSGTNYEQYF. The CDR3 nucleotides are TGTGCCATCAGTGGGGGGTCCGGGACTAACTACGAGCAGTACTTC.

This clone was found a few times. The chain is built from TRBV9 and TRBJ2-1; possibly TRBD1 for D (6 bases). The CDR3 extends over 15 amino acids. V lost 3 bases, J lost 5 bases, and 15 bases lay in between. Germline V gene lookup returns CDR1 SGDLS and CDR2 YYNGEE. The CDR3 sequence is CASSEIQGFNNEQFF. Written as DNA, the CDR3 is TGTGCCAGCAGCGAAATACAGGGATTCAACAATGAGCAGTTCTTC.

Here the CDR3 reads CASSERTGVDGYTF. The DNA for the CDR3 is TGTGCCAGCAGTGAACGGACAGGGGTGGATGGCTACACCTTC. The V call is TRBV2, the J call TRBJ1-2; TRBD1 matches at 9 bases. Germline-derived CDR1 and CDR2 are SNHLY and FYNNEI. J was trimmed by 6 bases and V by 2 bases; bases with no gene match: 4. The CDR3 contains 14 residues.